What follows are 21 T cell receptor beta chains derived from one specimen sequenced in a study of technical replicates of blood from a handful of donors. Clones were read by immunoSEQ multiplex PCR, and TCRdb kept only the in-frame ones, dropping some. This repertoire shows approximately 75,000 clones, approximately 96% found once; its top ten account for under 0.35%. The sequencing sample was made of T cells isolated from PBMCs. These receptors all come from a human donor in good health.

The chain is built from TRBV11-2 and TRBJ2-7; 7 positions match TRBD2. The V gene's germline CDR1 is SGHAT and CDR2 FQNNGV. Unmatched junction bases numbered 7, after V lost 8 bases and J lost 0 bases. This CDR3 contains 14 residues. In nucleotides, the CDR3 is TGTGCCAGCGAGGCGGGAGCGAACTCCTACGAGCAGTACTTC. Residues: CASEAGANSYEQYF.

The V gene is TRBV6-4, the J gene TRBJ2-5; 8 bases fit TRBD2. With 9 bases clipped from V and 5 bases from J, the junction kept 8 bases outside the gene matches. Per germline, CDR1 MRHNA and CDR2 SNTAGT. This CDR3 is 13 amino acids long. CDR3 loop: CARGAGVGETQYF. In DNA, the CDR3 is TGTGCCAGAGGAGCGGGAGTAGGGGAGACCCAGTACTTC.

This sequence joins TRBV5-4 and TRBJ1-5, with 9 bases matching TRBD1. The CDR3 length is 19 residues. The germline gives CDR1 SGHNT, CDR2 YYREEE (reference sequence). The V gene end was trimmed by 1 base and the J gene end by 1 base; junction bases not matched to a gene: 12. CDR3 protein: CASSLTTGGGLKSNQPQHF. CDR3 bases: TGTGCCAGCAGCTTGACGACAGGGGGTGGACTTAAGAGCAATCAGCCCCAGCATTTT.

V and J are TRBV6-6 and TRBJ2-1, with D perhaps matching TRBD1 (6 bases). The CDR3 runs to 15 residues. CDR1 is MNHNY and CDR2 is SVGAGI in the germline V gene (reference sequence). V lost 6 bases and J lost 0, with 12 bases in between. In DNA, the CDR3 is TGTGCCAGCAGCCATACAGGGAGCTCCTACAATGAGCAGTTCTTC. The encoded protein is CASSHTGSSYNEQFF.

This clone was seen once. One end of the junction varies from germline; a read error may be responsible. The chain carries TRBV5-4 and TRBJ2-7; 9 bases align to TRBD2. Germline V gene lookup returns CDR1 SGHNT and CDR2 YYREEE (reference sequence). The CDR3 loop spans 17 amino acids. This chain's CDR3 is CASSLGAGGPSRSEQYF. As DNA, the CDR3 is TGTGCCAGCAGTTTGGGGGCGGGAGGGCCCTCGAGAAGCGAGCAGTACTTC.

The gene calls are TRBV5-1 and TRBJ2-4; D may be TRBD2 (5 bases). The CDR3 contains 16 residues. V shed 4 bases and J shed 2 bases, with 16 bases lying between them. Germline V gives CDR1 SGHRS, CDR2 YFSETQ. The DNA of the CDR3 is TGCGCCAGCAGCCGGGGTAAGGGCGAACCCAAAAACATTCAGTACTTC. It specifies CASSRGKGEPKNIQYF.

This chain links TRBV2 with TRBJ2-7, with 9 bases fitting TRBD1. The CDR3 covers 15 residues. V gave up 6 bases and J gave up 3 bases; unmatched junction bases: 9. CDR1 is SNHLY and CDR2 is FYNNEI in the germline V gene. The CDR3 is CASREDRGSLYEQYF. In nucleotides, the CDR3 is TGTGCCAGCAGGGAGGACAGGGGATCGCTCTACGAGCAGTACTTC.

V is TRBV11-2 and J is TRBJ2-3, with 7 bases matching TRBD2. V was clipped by 6 bases and J by 4 bases; unmatched bases: 10. This CDR3 has 15 residues. In germline, CDR1 is SGHAT, CDR2 FQNNGV. CDR3 protein: CASRERREQADTQYF. The CDR3, as DNA: TGTGCCAGCAGAGAGCGGCGGGAGCAAGCAGATACGCAGTATTTT.

The gene calls are TRBV6-1 and TRBJ1-1; 7 bases are shared with TRBD1. This CDR3 has 14 amino acids. The V and J ends lost 0 bases and 12 bases, in that order; junction bases with no gene match: 10. Per germline, CDR1 MNHNS and CDR2 SASEGT. CDR3 nucleotide sequence: TGTGCCAGCAGTGAAGCGTACAGGGGATGGAACACTTTCTTT. This gives the protein CASSEAYRGWNTFF.

The rearrangement uses TRBV18 and TRBJ1-2; tentatively, D is TRBD1 (5 bases). The CDR3 is 13 amino acids. CDR1 and CDR2 (germline): KGHSH, LQKENI. Trimming took 3 bases from V and 8 from J, leaving 13 bases between them. This chain's CDR3 is CASSPLGGWGYTF. In nucleotides, the CDR3 is TGTGCCAGCTCACCCCTCGGGGGTTGGGGCTACACCTTC.

The rearrangement joins TRBV18 to TRBJ1-1; TRBD1 is a possible D gene (6 bases). V lost 7 bases to trimming and J lost 5 bases, with 11 bases between them. The CDR3 runs to 12 residues. Germline V gene lookup returns CDR1 KGHSH and CDR2 LQKENI. As DNA, the CDR3 is TGTGCCAGCTGGGAGGGGGGGACTGAAGCTTTCTTT. Amino acids: CASWEGGTEAFF.

This chain connects TRBV5-4 to TRBJ1-4, with D unresolved. Trimming took off 2 bases at V and 15 bases at J, with 17 bases between the two ends. The germline V gene encodes CDR1 SGHNT and CDR2 YYREEE (reference sequence). The CDR3 has 13 residues. The CDR3 protein is CASSFSPDGEVFF. The CDR3 DNA reads as TGTGCCAGCAGCTTTTCACCTGACGGGGAGGTGTTTTTT.

The chain employs TRBV5-6 and TRBJ2-7; maybe TRBD1 (6 bases). The CDR3 covers 14 residues. V lost 4 bases, J lost 2 bases, and 13 bases lay in between. CDR1 SGHDT and CDR2 YYEEEE come from the germline V gene. CDR3 region: CASSTTGHAYEQYF. In DNA, the CDR3 is TGTGCCAGCAGCACGACAGGACACGCCTACGAGCAGTACTTC.

V gene TRBV29-1 combines with J gene TRBJ1-2; D uncertain. The V gene lost 0 bases and the J gene lost 4 bases, with 9 bases spanning the gap. The CDR3 loop spans 13 amino acids. The V gene's germline CDR1 is SQVTM and CDR2 ANQGSEA. Here the CDR3 reads CSVEDPISYGYTF. As DNA, the CDR3 is TGCAGCGTTGAAGACCCTATCTCCTATGGCTACACCTTC. The entire variable domain, with the rest obtained from reference TRBV29-1 and TRBJ1-2, is as follows: SAVISQKPSRDICQRGTSLTIQCQVDSQVTMMFWYRQQPGQSLTLIATANQGSEATYESGFVIDKFPISRPNLTFSTLTVSNMSPEDSSIYLCSVEDPISYGYTFGSGTRLTVV.

This chain connects TRBV5-1 to TRBJ2-5; tentatively, D is TRBD2 (5 bases). The germline V and J ends were trimmed by 1 base and 3 bases, with 7 bases remaining between them. CDR1 and CDR2 (germline): SGHRS, YFSETQ. This CDR3 is 13 amino acids long. This CDR3 reads CASSLPGKETQYF. In DNA, the CDR3 is TGCGCCAGCAGCTTGCCGGGAAAAGAGACCCAGTACTTC.

V is TRBV28 and J is TRBJ2-7; 7 bases match TRBD1. J lost 3 bases, V lost 8 bases, and 4 bases had no gene match. This CDR3 is built from 12 residues. Germline loops: CDR1 MDHEN, CDR2 SYDVKM. The CDR3 reads CASQGGYYEQYF. The CDR3 DNA reads TGTGCCAGCCAAGGGGGCTACTACGAGCAGTACTTC.

CDR3 DNA: TGTGCCAGCAGTGAGACAGTAGGGGAGGCCCAGCATTTT. This sequence encodes CASSETVGEAQHF. V is TRBV2 and J is TRBJ1-5, with D perhaps TRBD1 (5 bases). V was pared by 3 bases and J by 11 bases, with 14 bases between. This CDR3 has 13 amino acids. The germline gives CDR1 SNHLY, CDR2 FYNNEI.

The chain has TRBV2 and TRBJ1-3; 7 nucleotides line up with TRBD1. After removal of 6 bases from V and 0 bases from J, the junction contained 5 bases not matched to a gene. In germline, CDR1 is SNHLY, CDR2 FYNNEI. The CDR3 has 15 amino acids. CDR3 protein: CASRVTGVSGNTIYF. The CDR3 bases are TGTGCCAGCAGGGTCACAGGGGTCTCTGGAAACACCATATATTTT.

The chain combines TRBV5-5 with TRBJ2-1, with 11 nucleotides matching TRBD2. V gave up 4 bases and J gave up 6 bases; unmatched junction bases: 6. Germline CDR1 is SGHKS and CDR2 is YYEKEE (reference sequence). The CDR3 covers 15 residues. The CDR3 region is CASSVTSGSFNEQFF. The CDR3 region has the DNA TGTGCCAGCAGCGTTACTAGCGGGAGCTTCAATGAGCAGTTCTTC.

The chain uses TRBV7-9 and TRBJ1-4; D is unclear. This CDR3 has 15 amino acids. Trimming shortened V by 2 bases and J by 8 bases, and 15 bases separated the two germline ends. Germline assignment: CDR1 SEHNR and CDR2 FQNEAQ (reference sequence). The CDR3 DNA follows: TGTGCCAGCAGCTTACGGACTCATGAAGGGGAAAAACTGTTTTTT. Its protein is CASSLRTHEGEKLFF.

The chain has TRBV28 and TRBJ2-7; TRBD1 might be the D (5 bases). V lost 6 bases, J lost 4 bases, and 16 bases lay in between. The germline V gene has CDR1 MDHEN and CDR2 SYDVKM. The CDR3 loop spans 14 amino acids. CDR3 in amino acids: CASRKGASGYEQYF. In DNA, the CDR3 is TGTGCCAGCAGGAAAGGGGCGTCGGGTTACGAGCAGTACTTC.